This T cell receptor (beta chain) was found in a study of T cells in Graves' hyperthyroidism and ophthalmopathy. Germline assignment: CDR1 SQVTM and CDR2 ANQGSEA. Deletions cut 4 bases from V and 0 bases from J, with 18 bases between. The CDR3 has 16 amino acids. Template material for amplifying TCR beta CDR3 regions consisted of RNA transcripts. The TCR CDR3 was amplified in a first-round RT-PCR using the HTBI primer set. One entry per CDR3 protein results from TCRdb running MiXCR on the multiplex PCR reads. The sample lists around 240,000 distinct CDR3 sequences, about 14% occurring once. Lactation, pregnancy, other autoimmune disease or uncontrolled infection excluded patients.

This chain joins TRBV29-1 and TRBJ1-1; D call uncertain. The sequenced material came from blood. The receptor was isolated from a woman in her thirties or forties with Graves' hyperthyroidism that later progressed to Graves' ophthalmopathy. The CDR3 region is CSVVIPMDGLNTEAFF. The CDR3 coding sequence is TGCAGCGTTGTTATCCCGATGGACGGCTTGAACACTGAAGCTTTCTTT.